These 17 T cell receptor beta chains share one sample of origin, sequenced in a study of patients and donors after allogeneic stem cell transplantation. TCRdb called the RT-PCR reads again in MiXCR, with one record for every CDR3 protein. The sample includes 6,800 or so distinct CDR3 sequences, about 12% of them seen just once. The sequenced sample was blood, either unsorted or a sorted T cell fraction (not recorded which). Receptors were obtained from a human donor who was either an allogeneic HSCT recipient or a stem cell or donor lymphocyte infusion donor (not recorded which). It is not recorded whose cells these are; they may come from a transplant donor.

The gene calls are TRBV5-1 and TRBJ2-1, with 9 bases that match TRBD2. V was clipped by 2 bases and J by 8 bases; unmatched bases: 8. The germline CDR1 and CDR2 sequences are SGHRS and YFSETQ. CDR3 length: 15 amino acids. CDR3 amino acids: CASSFGGRALDEQFF. DNA for the CDR3: TGCGCCAGCAGCTTCGGCGGGAGGGCCTTAGATGAGCAGTTCTTC.

This clonotype has ten or more counts. The rearrangement uses TRBV7-9 and TRBJ2-2, with D maybe TRBD2 (5 bases). The V gene lost 4 bases and the J gene lost 7 bases, with 16 bases spanning the gap. The CDR3 consists of 15 residues. Germline-derived CDR1 and CDR2 are SEHNR and FQNEAQ (reference sequence). This chain's CDR3 is CASSSPGLEIGELFF. The CDR3 DNA reads TGTGCCAGCAGCTCCCCGGGGTTGGAGATCGGGGAGCTGTTTTTT.

A single count supports this clonotype. The chain uses TRBV7-8 and TRBJ2-5; TRBD2 agrees at 9 bases. The V segment lost 11 bases and the J segment 4 bases; nucleotides outside the gene matches: 5. Germline V gene lookup returns CDR1 SGHVS and CDR2 FQNEAQ. The CDR3 is made up of 12 amino acids. CDR3 sequence reads: CAGVSGGETQYF. Here the CDR3 DNA reads TGTGCCGGGGTTAGCGGGGGAGAGACCCAGTACTTC.

This clonotype was recorded a few times. V usage is TRBV5-1 and J usage is TRBJ1-2; D ambiguous. Germline lookup yields CDR1 SGHRS and CDR2 YFSETQ. Trimming cost V 0 bases and J 4 bases, with 7 bases left between them. This CDR3 is built from 13 residues. CDR3 sequence: CASSLGRGYGYTF. The CDR3 DNA reads TGCGCCAGCAGCTTGGGCCGGGGCTATGGCTACACCTTC.

This clonotype was seen a few times. The J gene is TRBJ2-2, the V gene TRBV10-3; 8 positions match TRBD1. V lost 10 bases, J lost 1 base, and 5 bases stayed unmatched. In germline, CDR1 is ENHRY, CDR2 SYGVKD. CDR3 length: 14 amino acids. CDR3 residues: CATRGQGNTGELFF. The CDR3 DNA reads TGTGCCACCAGGGGGCAGGGGAACACCGGGGAGCTGTTTTTT.

The chain couples TRBV4-1 to TRBJ1-1; D call uncertain. Between the trimmed V and J ends, which lost 0 bases and 11 bases, there was a span of 16 bases. Germline CDR1 reads MGHRA; CDR2 reads YSYEKL. CDR3 length equals 14 residues. The CDR3 coding sequence is TGCGCCAGCAGCCAAGATCAGTATATAAACGAGGCTTTCTTT. Protein sequence: CASSQDQYINEAFF.

This clonotype was seen ten or more times. The CDR3 sequence is CSVDLADNYGYTF. The CDR3, as DNA: TGCAGCGTTGACTTGGCCGATAACTATGGCTACACCTTC. The chain couples TRBV29-1 to TRBJ1-2; D ambiguous. This CDR3 region has 13 residues. Trimming pared 3 bases from V and 1 base from J, leaving 9 bases between. In germline, CDR1 is SQVTM, CDR2 ANQGSEA.

In its sample, this clonotype was seen many times. The chain carries TRBV7-6 and TRBJ2-2; 9 bases fit TRBD2. Looked up from germline, CDR1 is SGHVS and CDR2 is FNYEAQ. Trimming took 0 bases from V and 6 from J; bases not matched to a gene: 5. The CDR3 spans 16 residues. CDR3 protein: CASSLATSGLSGELFF. The CDR3 region has the DNA TGTGCCAGCAGCTTAGCGACTAGCGGCCTGTCCGGGGAGCTGTTTTTT. The full variable domain, rest sourced from reference TRBV7-6 and TRBJ2-2, is GAGVSQSPRYKVTKRGQDVALRCDPISGHVSLYWYRQALGQGPEFLTYFNYEAQQDKSGLPNDRFSAERPEGSISTLTIQRTEQRDSAMYRCASSLATSGLSGELFFGEGSRLTVL.

A note on this clonotype: A much larger clone differs by one base, so this may be a read error. This sequence joins TRBV5-1 and TRBJ1-1; D is unresolved. The CDR3 runs 15 residues. CDR1 and CDR2 from the germline V gene are SGHRS and YFSETQ. CDR3 nucleotides: TGCGCCAACAGCTTGGAGGTAGTGGGAAGGACTGAAGCTTTCTTT. It specifies CANSLEVVGRTEAFF.

The chain is built from TRBV1 and TRBJ1-6; the table's D call, TRBD1, was not checked against the DNA. TRBV1 is a recognized pseudogene. CDR3 size: 20 residues. DNA of the CDR3: TGCACCAGCAGCCAGTTCGACCGGGACGCCCAGAGCTCCTATAATTCACCCCTCCACTTT. Amino acids: CTSSQFDRDAQSSYNSPLHF.

This clonotype was seen at least ten times. The chain recombines TRBV2 with TRBJ2-7; no clear D. Germline V gene data show CDR1 as SNHLY and CDR2 as FYNNEI. Deletions cut 8 bases from V and 7 bases from J, with 15 bases between. This CDR3 is 12 amino acids long. As DNA, the CDR3 is TGTGCCAGCGGTGCTAGATTCACTGAGCAGTACTTC. Amino acid sequence: CASGARFTEQYF.

This clonotype was seen ten or more times. The rearrangement uses TRBV4-3 and TRBJ1-5; no firm D call. Germline CDR1 LGHNA, CDR2 YSLEER. Trimming removed 0 bases from V and 0 bases from J, with 9 bases in between. CDR3 length equals 16 residues. As DNA, the CDR3 is TGCGCCAGCAGCCAAGATTGGAGGTATAGCAATCAGCCCCAGCATTTT. This translates into CASSQDWRYSNQPQHF.

This clonotype showed up many times. The chain couples TRBV5-1 to TRBJ1-1; D is possibly TRBD1 (6 bases). Trimming removed 5 bases from V and 3 bases from J, with 14 bases in between. The germline V gene encodes CDR1 SGHRS and CDR2 YFSETQ. CDR3 length: 14 residues. CDR3 protein: CASRLTGLDTEAFF. The CDR3 DNA sequence: TGCGCCAGCAGACTTACAGGGCTGGACACTGAAGCTTTCTTT.

The chain is built from TRBV2 and TRBJ1-6; possibly TRBD1 for D (6 bases). The CDR3 contains 15 residues. V gave up 8 bases and J gave up 7 bases, with 18 bases separating them. CDR1 and CDR2 from the germline V gene are SNHLY and FYNNEI. The DNA for the CDR3 is TGTGCCAGCGGCCGGGACAAGGCCGAAAATTCACCCCTCCACTTT. This codes for CASGRDKAENSPLHF.

This clonotype was seen repeatedly, ten times or more. The gene calls are TRBV6-5 and TRBJ2-3; weak D call: TRBD2 (7 bases). CDR1 and CDR2 from the germline V gene are MNHEY and SVGAGI. CDR3 length: 15 residues. The V end lost 2 bases, the J end lost 2 bases, and 11 bases lay between the germline ends. The CDR3 reads CASSYRGGNTDTQYF. The CDR3 coding sequence is TGTGCCAGCAGTTACAGGGGGGGCAACACAGATACGCAGTATTTT.

This clonotype was seen a few times. The genes are TRBV7-2 and TRBJ1-2; D call uncertain. The germline V and J ends were trimmed by 0 bases and 3 bases, with 11 bases remaining between them. The CDR3 is 15 amino acids. The germline V gene encodes CDR1 SGHTA and CDR2 FQGNSA. The CDR3 DNA reads as TGTGCCAGCAGCTTAGCTGGCGCAGCTGACTATGGCTACACCTTC. It codes for CASSLAGAADYGYTF.

This clonotype was detected many times. This rearrangement joins TRBV7-9 to TRBJ1-3; TRBD1 might be the D (6 bases). V lost 4 bases to trimming and J lost 0 bases, with 13 bases between them. Germline loops: CDR1 SEHNR, CDR2 FQNEAQ (reference sequence). This CDR3 has 16 residues. CDR3 protein: CASSSRQAYSGNTIYF. The CDR3 coding sequence is TGTGCCAGCAGCTCACGACAGGCCTACTCTGGAAACACCATATATTTT. Complete variable domain (other parts from reference TRBV7-9 and TRBJ1-3): DTGVSQNPRHKITKRGQNVTFRCDPISEHNRLYWYRQTLGQGPEFLTYFQNEAQLEKSRLLSDRFSAERPKGSFSTLEIQRTEQGDSAMYLCASSSRQAYSGNTIYFGEGSWLTVV.